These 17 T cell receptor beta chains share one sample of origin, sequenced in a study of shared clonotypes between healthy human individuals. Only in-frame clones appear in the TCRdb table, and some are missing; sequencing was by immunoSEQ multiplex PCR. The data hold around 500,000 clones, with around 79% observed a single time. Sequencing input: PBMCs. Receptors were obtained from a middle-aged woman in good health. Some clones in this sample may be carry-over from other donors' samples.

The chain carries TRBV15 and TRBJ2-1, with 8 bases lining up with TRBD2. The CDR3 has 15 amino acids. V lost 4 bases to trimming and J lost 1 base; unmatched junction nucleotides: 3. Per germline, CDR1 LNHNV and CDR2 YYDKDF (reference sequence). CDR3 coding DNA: TGTGCCACCAGCACTCGACTAGCGTCCTACAATGAGCAGTTCTTC. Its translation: CATSTRLASYNEQFF.

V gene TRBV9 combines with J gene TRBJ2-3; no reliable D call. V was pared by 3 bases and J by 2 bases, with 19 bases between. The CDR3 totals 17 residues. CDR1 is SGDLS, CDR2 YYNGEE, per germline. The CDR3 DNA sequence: TGTGCCAGCAGCGCCGTTACGGCGGATCAGCTCACAGATACGCAGTATTTT. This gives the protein CASSAVTADQLTDTQYF.

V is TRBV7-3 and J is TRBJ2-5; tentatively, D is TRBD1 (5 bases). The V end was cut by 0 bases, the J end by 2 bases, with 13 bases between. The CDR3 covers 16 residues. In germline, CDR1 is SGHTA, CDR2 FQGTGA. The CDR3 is CASSLTGVGAQETQYF. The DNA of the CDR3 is TGTGCCAGCAGCTTAACGGGCGTAGGGGCACAAGAGACCCAGTACTTC. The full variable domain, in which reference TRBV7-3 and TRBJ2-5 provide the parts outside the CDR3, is GAGVSQTPSNKVTEKGKYVELRCDPISGHTALYWYRQSLGQGPEFLIYFQGTGAADDSGLPNDRFFAVRPEGSVSTLKIQRTERGDSAVYLCASSLTGVGAQETQYFGPGTRLLVL.

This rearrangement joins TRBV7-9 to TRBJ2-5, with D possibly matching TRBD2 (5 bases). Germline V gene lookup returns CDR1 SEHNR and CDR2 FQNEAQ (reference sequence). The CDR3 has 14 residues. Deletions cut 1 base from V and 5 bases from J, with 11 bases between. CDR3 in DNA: TGTGCCAGCAGCTTAGGACGGGATAGGGAGACCCAGTACTTC. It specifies CASSLGRDRETQYF. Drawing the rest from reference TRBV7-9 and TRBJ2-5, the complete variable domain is DTGVSQNPRHKITKRGQNVTFRCDPISEHNRLYWYRQTLGQGPEFLTYFQNEAQLEKSRLLSDRFSAERPKGSFSTLEIQRTEQGDSAMYLCASSLGRDRETQYFGPGTRLLVL.

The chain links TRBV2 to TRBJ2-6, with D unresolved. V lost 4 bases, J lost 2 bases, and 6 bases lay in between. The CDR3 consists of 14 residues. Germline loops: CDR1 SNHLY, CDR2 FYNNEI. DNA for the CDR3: TGTGCCAGCAGTGGAGTTCCTGGGGCCAACGTCCTGACTTTC. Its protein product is CASSGVPGANVLTF.

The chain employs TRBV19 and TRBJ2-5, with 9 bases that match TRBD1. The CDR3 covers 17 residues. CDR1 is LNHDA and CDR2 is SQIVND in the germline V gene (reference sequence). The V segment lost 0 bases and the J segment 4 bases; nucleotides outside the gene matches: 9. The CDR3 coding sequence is TGTGCCAGTAGTATAGATCGGGGACAGGGTTTAGGAGAGACCCAGTACTTC. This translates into CASSIDRGQGLGETQYF.

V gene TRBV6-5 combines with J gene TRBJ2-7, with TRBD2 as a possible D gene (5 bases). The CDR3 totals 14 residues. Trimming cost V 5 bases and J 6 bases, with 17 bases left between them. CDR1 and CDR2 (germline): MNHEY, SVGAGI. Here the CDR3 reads CASSKGIGGLEQYF. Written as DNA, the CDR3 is TGTGCCAGCAGTAAAGGCATCGGCGGGCTCGAGCAGTACTTC.

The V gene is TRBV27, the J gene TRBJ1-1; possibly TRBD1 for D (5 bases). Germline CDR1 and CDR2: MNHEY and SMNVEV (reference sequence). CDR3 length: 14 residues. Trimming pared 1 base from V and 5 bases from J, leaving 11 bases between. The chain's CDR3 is CASSLYQGLTEAFF. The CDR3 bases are TGTGCCAGCAGTTTATACCAGGGTTTGACTGAAGCTTTCTTT.

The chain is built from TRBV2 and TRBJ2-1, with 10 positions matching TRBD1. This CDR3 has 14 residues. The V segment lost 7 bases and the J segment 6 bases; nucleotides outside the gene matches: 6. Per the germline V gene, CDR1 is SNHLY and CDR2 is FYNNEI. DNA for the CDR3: TGTGCCAGCAAGCCGGGACAGGGGTTCAATGAGCAGTTCTTC. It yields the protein CASKPGQGFNEQFF.

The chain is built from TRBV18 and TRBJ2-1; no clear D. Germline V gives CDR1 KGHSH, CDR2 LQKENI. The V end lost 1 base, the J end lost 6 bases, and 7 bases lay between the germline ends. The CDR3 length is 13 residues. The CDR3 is CASSPLLLNEQFF. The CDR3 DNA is TGTGCCAGCTCACCACTACTGCTCAATGAGCAGTTCTTC.

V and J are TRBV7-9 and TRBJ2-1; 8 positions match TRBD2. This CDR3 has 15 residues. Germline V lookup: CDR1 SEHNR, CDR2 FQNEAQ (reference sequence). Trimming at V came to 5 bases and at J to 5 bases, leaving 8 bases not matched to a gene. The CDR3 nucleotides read TGTGCCAGCAGCCGCCCGGCGGGAGGTCACAATGAGCAGTTCTTC. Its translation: CASSRPAGGHNEQFF.

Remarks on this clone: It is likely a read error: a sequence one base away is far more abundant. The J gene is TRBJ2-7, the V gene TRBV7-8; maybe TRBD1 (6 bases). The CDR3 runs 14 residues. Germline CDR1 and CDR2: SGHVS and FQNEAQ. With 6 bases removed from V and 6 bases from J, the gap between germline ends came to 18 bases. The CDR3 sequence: CASSLGAGLGEQYF. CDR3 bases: TGTGCCAGCAGTTTGGGGGCAGGGTTGGGCGAGCAGTACTTC.

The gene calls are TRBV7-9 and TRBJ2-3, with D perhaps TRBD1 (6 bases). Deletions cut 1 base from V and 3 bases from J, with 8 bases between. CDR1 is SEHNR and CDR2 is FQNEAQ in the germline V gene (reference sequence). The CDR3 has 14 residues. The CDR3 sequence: CASSLEDRTDTQYF. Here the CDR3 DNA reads TGTGCCAGCAGCTTAGAGGACAGAACAGATACGCAGTATTTT.

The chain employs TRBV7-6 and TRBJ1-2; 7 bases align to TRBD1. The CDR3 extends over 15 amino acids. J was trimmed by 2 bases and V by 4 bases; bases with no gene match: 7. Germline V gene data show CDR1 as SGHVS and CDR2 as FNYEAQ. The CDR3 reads CASSSSGTANYGYTF. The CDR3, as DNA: TGTGCCAGCAGCTCCTCGGGGACAGCCAACTATGGCTACACCTTC.

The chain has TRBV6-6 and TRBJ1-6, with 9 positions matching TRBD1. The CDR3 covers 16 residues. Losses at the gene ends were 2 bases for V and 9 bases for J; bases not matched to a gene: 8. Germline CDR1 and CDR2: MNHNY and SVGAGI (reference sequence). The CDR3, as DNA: TGTGCCAGCAGTTACCATCCGGGACAGGGAGGTTCACCCCTCCACTTT. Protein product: CASSYHPGQGGSPLHF.

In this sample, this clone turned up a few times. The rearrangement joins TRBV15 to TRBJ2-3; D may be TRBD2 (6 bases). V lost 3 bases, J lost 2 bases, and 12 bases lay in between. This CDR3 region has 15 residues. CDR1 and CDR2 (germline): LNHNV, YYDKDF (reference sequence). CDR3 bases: TGTGCCACCAGCAGTCTTCTAGCGAACACAGATACGCAGTATTTT. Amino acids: CATSSLLANTDTQYF.

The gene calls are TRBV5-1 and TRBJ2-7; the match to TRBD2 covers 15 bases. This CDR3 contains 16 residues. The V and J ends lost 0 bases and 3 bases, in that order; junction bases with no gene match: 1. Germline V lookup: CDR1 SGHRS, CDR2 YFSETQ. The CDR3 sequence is CASSLVGLAGGYEQYF. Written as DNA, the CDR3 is TGCGCCAGCAGCTTGGTGGGACTAGCGGGAGGCTACGAGCAGTACTTC.